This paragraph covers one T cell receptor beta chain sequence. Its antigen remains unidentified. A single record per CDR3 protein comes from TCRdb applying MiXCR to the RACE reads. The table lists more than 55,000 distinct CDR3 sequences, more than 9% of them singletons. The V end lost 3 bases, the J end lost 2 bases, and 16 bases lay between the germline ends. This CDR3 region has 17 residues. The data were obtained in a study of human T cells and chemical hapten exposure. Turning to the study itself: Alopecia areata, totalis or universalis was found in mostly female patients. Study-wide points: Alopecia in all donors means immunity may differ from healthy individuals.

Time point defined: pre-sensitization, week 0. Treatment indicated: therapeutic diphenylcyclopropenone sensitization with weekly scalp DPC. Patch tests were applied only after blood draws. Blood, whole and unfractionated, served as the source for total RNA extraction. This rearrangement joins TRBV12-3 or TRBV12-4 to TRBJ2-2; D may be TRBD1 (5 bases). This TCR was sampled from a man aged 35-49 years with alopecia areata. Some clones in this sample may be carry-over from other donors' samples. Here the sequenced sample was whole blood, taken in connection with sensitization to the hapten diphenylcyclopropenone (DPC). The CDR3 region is CASSFPARVGNTGELFF. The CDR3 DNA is TGTGCCAGCAGTTTCCCCGCCAGGGTGGGAAACACCGGGGAGCTGTTTTTT.